The 10 T cell receptor beta chains below were found in one sample sequenced in a study of blood T cell repertoires in COVID-19. Only in-frame clones appear in the TCRdb table, and some are missing; sequencing was by immunoSEQ multiplex PCR. The repertoire holds fewer than 130,000 clones, with 85% to 90% as singletons. Material: peripheral blood. Receptors were obtained from a woman of 80 years or more with acute or convalescent COVID-19.

The chain couples TRBV19 to TRBJ1-4, with D hard to call. The CDR3 loop spans 11 amino acids. Germline V gene sequence: CDR1 LNHDA, CDR2 SQIVND (reference sequence). V was clipped by 5 bases and J by 15 bases, with 13 bases between them. The CDR3 here is CASSLQVQMFF. CDR3 sequence (DNA): TGTGCCAGTAGTCTCCAGGTACAAATGTTTTTT. Full variable domain (rest looked up from reference TRBV19 and TRBJ1-4): DGGITQSPKYLFRKEGQNVTLSCEQNLNHDAMYWYRQDPGQGLRLIYYSQIVNDFQKGDIAEGYSVSREKKESFPLTVTSAQKNPTAFYLCASSLQVQMFFGSGTQLSVL.

Turning to this clone: The junction departs from germline at one end; a sequencing error may be responsible. The chain joins TRBV30 to TRBJ1-2, with a tentative D call TRBD1 (6 bases). The CDR3 contains 13 residues. Germline values: CDR1 GTSNPN, CDR2 SVGIG (reference sequence). The CDR3 loop is CAWTGGAKYGYTF. The CDR3 coding sequence is TGTGCCTGGACCGGGGGGGCTAAGTATGGCTACACCTTC.

The V call is TRBV30, the J call TRBJ1-5, with a tentative D call TRBD1 (5 bases). The CDR3 totals 15 residues. Per germline, CDR1 GTSNPN and CDR2 SVGIG (reference sequence). The V end lost 0 bases, the J end lost 5 bases, and 14 bases lay between the germline ends. CDR3 protein: CAWSVSARAHQPQHF. DNA of the CDR3: TGTGCCTGGAGTGTTTCCGCCAGGGCCCATCAGCCCCAGCATTTT. Filled out from reference TRBV30 and TRBJ1-5, the complete variable domain reads SQTIHQWPATLVQPVGSPLSLECTVEGTSNPNLYWYRQAAGRGLQLLFYSVGIGQISSEVPQNLSASRPQDRQFILSSKKLLLSDSGFYLCAWSVSARAHQPQHFGDGTRLSIL.

The rearrangement uses TRBV4-3 and TRBJ2-7; 10 bases match TRBD2. The CDR3 spans 16 residues. The germline CDR1 and CDR2 sequences are LGHNA and YSLEER. The J segment lost 3 bases and the V segment lost 1 base, leaving 6 bases of the junction unmatched. CDR3 nucleotides: TGCGCCAGCAGCCAAGTTCTAGCGGGGGAGTACTACGAGCAGTACTTC. It encodes CASSQVLAGEYYEQYF.

This rearrangement joins TRBV19 to TRBJ2-7; 9 positions match TRBD1. This CDR3 region has 14 residues. The V segment lost 4 bases and the J segment 7 bases; nucleotides outside the gene matches: 8. Germline V CDR1 and CDR2: LNHDA, SQIVND (reference sequence). The CDR3 nucleotides read TGTGCCAGTAGTAGGAAACAGGGGGCTCGGGAGCAGTACTTC. It specifies CASSRKQGAREQYF. Filled out from reference TRBV19 and TRBJ2-7, the complete variable domain reads DGGITQSPKYLFRKEGQNVTLSCEQNLNHDAMYWYRQDPGQGLRLIYYSQIVNDFQKGDIAEGYSVSREKKESFPLTVTSAQKNPTAFYLCASSRKQGAREQYFGPGTRLTVT.

This chain connects TRBV14 to TRBJ1-6; D gene uncertain. V was shortened by 5 bases and J by 3 bases, with 8 bases between the two germline ends. Looked up from germline, CDR1 is SGHDN and CDR2 is FVKESK. The CDR3 has 14 amino acids. The chain's CDR3 is CASSAPVYNSPLHF. The CDR3 nucleotides read TGTGCCAGCAGCGCCCCGGTCTATAATTCACCCCTCCACTTT. Using reference TRBV14 and TRBJ1-6 for the parts outside the CDR3, the full variable domain is EAGVTQFPSHSVIEKGQTVTLRCDPISGHDNLYWYRRVMGKEIKFLLHFVKESKQDESGMPNNRFLAERTGGTYSTLKVQPAELEDSGVYFCASSAPVYNSPLHFGNGTRLTVT.

CDR3 sequence reads: CASSPQDYSNQPQHF. CDR3 in DNA: TGTGCCAGCAGCCCACAAGACTATAGCAATCAGCCCCAGCATTTT. The rearrangement joins TRBV7-8 to TRBJ1-5; D uncertain. This CDR3 is 15 amino acids long. Germline-derived CDR1 and CDR2 are SGHVS and FQNEAQ. With 5 bases removed from V and 0 bases from J, the gap between germline ends came to 11 bases.

The rearrangement links TRBV4-2 to TRBJ2-3; TRBD2 aligns across 10 bases. Germline-derived CDR1 and CDR2 are LGHNA and YNFKEQ. The junction had 8 bases not matched to a gene; V was cut back by 4 bases and J by 1 base. The CDR3 contains 17 residues. CDR3 loop: CASSPQGLAKGTDTQYF. CDR3 DNA sequence: TGTGCCAGCAGCCCGCAGGGACTAGCGAAGGGCACAGATACGCAGTATTTT.

The chain links TRBV30 to TRBJ1-6; D gene ambiguous. V shed 3 bases and J shed 6 bases, with 18 bases lying between them. The CDR3 is 16 amino acids. The germline V gene encodes CDR1 GTSNPN and CDR2 SVGIG (reference sequence). Here the CDR3 reads CAWRLAGGWANSPLHF. The CDR3 DNA reads as TGTGCCTGGAGACTCGCGGGCGGGTGGGCTAATTCACCCCTCCACTTT.

The rearrangement links TRBV29-1 to TRBJ1-1, with D possibly TRBD1 on 6 matching bases. This CDR3 region has 15 residues. With 7 bases removed from V and 0 bases from J, the gap between germline ends came to 18 bases. Germline CDR1 and CDR2: SQVTM and ANQGSEA. The CDR3 nucleotides are TGCAGCGCCCTACGGGGGGCCGGAGTGAACACTGAAGCTTTCTTT. Translating gives CSALRGAGVNTEAFF.